The entry below gives a single TCR beta chain sequence along with its context. The table came from immunoSEQ multiplex PCR; TCRdb's copy has only in-frame clones and leaves some out. There are some 80,000 clones in the sample; 85% to 95% occur only once, and approximately 0.37% lies in the top ten. This record belongs to a study of technical replicates of blood from several donors. Germline loops: CDR1 SQVTM, CDR2 ANQGSEA. V was trimmed by 4 bases and J by 1 base, leaving 7 bases between them. This CDR3 comprises 12 residues. This TCR derives from a human donor in good health. Sequencing was carried out using T cells isolated from PBMCs. This chain uses TRBV29-1 with TRBJ1-2; no firm D call. CDR3 in amino acids: CSVVGDNYGYTF. DNA for the CDR3: TGCAGCGTTGTGGGAGATAACTATGGCTACACCTTC.